A selection of T cell receptor beta chains follows, all from one sample in a study of blood T cell repertoires in COVID-19. Using immunoSEQ multiplex PCR, the repertoire was profiled, and TCRdb retains in-frame clones only, with some absent. This sample yields roughly 180,000 clones, of which roughly 80% are seen a single time; around a sixth belongs to the top ten. Sequenced sample: peripheral blood. All receptors come from a man in his sixties with active or convalescent COVID-19. The CDR3 runs from the conserved cysteine through the conserved F or W. D genes are given only for firm matches. Clone sizes are given selectively: once, few, many, or a class where the clone is expanded.

d_gene: -
j_gene: TRBJ2-7
abundance: -
v_gene: TRBV11-1
CDR3aa: CASSLAPGPWEQYF
CDR3nt: TGTGCCAGCAGCTTGGCTCCAGGCCCCTGGGAGCAGTACTTC

d_gene: TRBD1
j_gene: TRBJ2-2
abundance: -
v_gene: TRBV11-3
CDR3aa: CASSSGGQGRTGELFF
CDR3nt: TGTGCCAGCAGCTCAGGGGGACAGGGTCGGACCGGGGAGCTGTTTTTT

d_gene: -
j_gene: TRBJ2-4
abundance: -
v_gene: TRBV21-1
CDR3aa: CASSKLGGRGDIQYF
CDR3nt: TGTGCCAGCAGCAAACTGGGGGGTAGGGGAGACATTCAGTACTTC

d_gene: -
j_gene: TRBJ2-7
abundance: once
v_gene: TRBV20-1
CDR3aa: CSAREPGEQYF
CDR3nt: TGCAGTGCTAGGGAGCCGGGAGAGCAGTACTTC

d_gene: -
j_gene: TRBJ2-3
abundance: -
v_gene: TRBV5-1
CDR3aa: CASSLASFSPDTQYF
CDR3nt: TGCGCCAGCAGCTTGGCTAGCTTTTCTCCAGATACGCAGTATTTT

d_gene: TRBD1
j_gene: TRBJ2-5
abundance: -
v_gene: TRBV12-3/TRBV12-4
CDR3aa: CASSRTGQETQYF
CDR3nt: TGTGCCAGCAGTAGGACAGGACAAGAGACCCAGTACTTC

d_gene: -
j_gene: TRBJ1-1
abundance: -
v_gene: TRBV11-2
CDR3aa: CASSSGTEAFF
CDR3nt: TGTGCCAGCAGCTCCGGTACTGAAGCTTTCTTT

d_gene: -
j_gene: TRBJ2-1
abundance: -
v_gene: TRBV5-4
CDR3aa: CASSLYINNEQFF
CDR3nt: TGTGCCAGCAGCTTATATATAAACAATGAGCAGTTCTTC

d_gene: TRBD2
j_gene: TRBJ2-3
abundance: -
v_gene: TRBV7-3
CDR3aa: CASSLIAGPDTQYF
CDR3nt: TGTGCCAGCAGCTTAATAGCGGGCCCCGATACGCAGTATTTT

d_gene: -
j_gene: TRBJ1-1
abundance: -
v_gene: TRBV14
CDR3aa: CASSPSGGGRIIEAFF
CDR3nt: TGTGCCAGCAGCCCTTCGGGAGGGGGACGGATTATTGAAGCTTTCTTT

d_gene: TRBD2
j_gene: TRBJ2-7
abundance: -
v_gene: TRBV29-1
CDR3aa: CSAGLAGVSYEQYF
CDR3nt: TGCAGCGCCGGACTAGCGGGCGTCTCCTACGAGCAGTACTTC

d_gene: TRBD1
j_gene: TRBJ2-3
abundance: once
v_gene: TRBV11-3
CDR3aa: CASKGQVTDTQYF
CDR3nt: TGTGCCAGCAAGGGACAGGTCACAGATACGCAGTATTTT

d_gene: -
j_gene: TRBJ1-2
abundance: -
v_gene: TRBV30
CDR3aa: CAWSIGGVSGGYTF
CDR3nt: TGTGCCTGGAGCATCGGGGGGGTTAGCGGTGGCTACACCTTC

d_gene: TRBD2
j_gene: TRBJ2-1
abundance: -
v_gene: TRBV28
CDR3aa: CASSPGTSSYNEQFF
CDR3nt: TGTGCCAGCAGCCCCGGGACTAGCTCCTACAATGAGCAGTTCTTC

d_gene: TRBD2
j_gene: TRBJ2-7
abundance: -
v_gene: TRBV12-5
CDR3aa: CASGPTSGRAGAYEQYF
CDR3nt: TGTGCTAGTGGCCCTACTAGCGGGAGGGCCGGCGCCTACGAGCAGTACTTC

d_gene: TRBD2
j_gene: TRBJ2-7
abundance: -
v_gene: TRBV11-2
CDR3aa: CASSYKSGRGFHEQYF
CDR3nt: TGTGCCAGCAGCTACAAGAGCGGGAGAGGCTTCCACGAGCAGTACTTC

d_gene: TRBD2
j_gene: TRBJ2-2
abundance: few
v_gene: TRBV24-1
CDR3aa: CATSGPTSANTGELFF
CDR3nt: TGTGCCACCAGTGGACCGACTAGCGCGAACACCGGGGAGCTGTTTTTT

d_gene: TRBD1
j_gene: TRBJ1-4
abundance: -
v_gene: TRBV7-9
CDR3aa: CASSSEGANEKLFF
CDR3nt: TGTGCCAGCAGCTCTGAGGGGGCAAATGAAAAACTGTTTTTT

d_gene: -
j_gene: TRBJ2-2
abundance: -
v_gene: TRBV5-1
CDR3aa: CASRETGELFF
CDR3nt: TGCGCCAGCAGGGAGACCGGGGAGCTGTTTTTT

d_gene: TRBD1
j_gene: TRBJ2-7
abundance: -
v_gene: TRBV19
CDR3aa: CASSLRTGSSYEQYF
CDR3nt: TGTGCCAGTAGTCTTAGGACAGGGAGCTCCTACGAGCAGTACTTC

d_gene: -
j_gene: TRBJ1-6
abundance: -
v_gene: TRBV6-5
CDR3aa: CASSGQSSYNSPLHF
CDR3nt: TGTGCCAGCAGCGGACAGTCCTCCTATAATTCACCCCTCCACTTT

d_gene: -
j_gene: TRBJ1-5
abundance: -
v_gene: TRBV27
CDR3aa: CASSFRLAPDSNQPQHF
CDR3nt: TGTGCCAGCAGTTTTCGACTTGCCCCGGATAGCAATCAGCCCCAGCATTTT

d_gene: -
j_gene: TRBJ2-3
abundance: -
v_gene: TRBV7-8
CDR3aa: CASSLYSVADTQYF
CDR3nt: TGTGCCAGCAGCTTATACAGTGTCGCAGATACGCAGTATTTT

d_gene: -
j_gene: TRBJ2-2
abundance: -
v_gene: TRBV11-2
CDR3aa: CASRQTISNTGELFF
CDR3nt: TGTGCCAGCAGGCAGACAATTTCGAACACCGGGGAGCTGTTTTTT

d_gene: TRBD1
j_gene: TRBJ2-7
abundance: -
v_gene: TRBV4-1
CDR3aa: CASSQGMGPGQGRHEQYF
CDR3nt: TGCGCCAGCAGCCAAGGAATGGGTCCGGGACAGGGTCGCCACGAGCAGTACTTC

d_gene: -
j_gene: TRBJ1-2
abundance: -
v_gene: TRBV19
CDR3aa: CASSIARGSNYGYTF
CDR3nt: TGTGCCAGTAGTATAGCCAGGGGCAGTAACTATGGCTACACCTTC

d_gene: TRBD1
j_gene: TRBJ1-3
abundance: large
v_gene: TRBV2
CDR3aa: CASRPGTGGENTIYF
CDR3nt: TGTGCCAGCAGACCCGGGACAGGGGGGGAAAACACCATATATTTT

d_gene: -
j_gene: TRBJ1-6
abundance: -
v_gene: TRBV27
CDR3aa: CASSSGAISVVPLHF
CDR3nt: TGTGCCAGCAGTTCAGGGGCGATTTCTGTTGTCCCCCTCCACTTT

d_gene: TRBD1
j_gene: TRBJ2-1
abundance: few
v_gene: TRBV19
CDR3aa: CASSMDRWTYNEQFF
CDR3nt: TGTGCCAGTAGTATGGACAGGTGGACCTACAATGAGCAGTTCTTC

d_gene: TRBD1
j_gene: TRBJ2-5
abundance: -
v_gene: TRBV2
CDR3aa: CASSQRQGASETQYF
CDR3nt: TGTGCCAGCAGCCAACGCCAGGGGGCTAGCGAGACCCAGTACTTC

d_gene: -
j_gene: TRBJ1-5
abundance: -
v_gene: TRBV2
CDR3aa: CASSVNAQGSNQPQHF
CDR3nt: TGTGCCAGCAGTGTAAACGCACAGGGAAGCAATCAGCCCCAGCATTTT

d_gene: TRBD1
j_gene: TRBJ2-3
abundance: few
v_gene: TRBV2
CDR3aa: CASRVRQGGWDTQYF
CDR3nt: TGTGCCAGCAGAGTTCGACAGGGTGGTTGGGATACGCAGTATTTT

d_gene: TRBD1
j_gene: TRBJ1-4
abundance: -
v_gene: TRBV18
CDR3aa: CASSQGTGYNEKLFF
CDR3nt: TGTGCCAGCTCCCAAGGGACAGGGTATAATGAAAAACTGTTTTTT

d_gene: -
j_gene: TRBJ1-4
abundance: -
v_gene: TRBV6-2/TRBV6-3
CDR3aa: CASSPGLGKLFF
CDR3nt: TGTGCCAGCAGCCCCGGACTCGGAAAACTGTTTTTT

d_gene: -
j_gene: TRBJ2-7
abundance: -
v_gene: TRBV6-5
CDR3aa: CASSYSRGHEQYF
CDR3nt: TGTGCCAGCAGTTACTCGCGGGGCCACGAGCAGTACTTC

d_gene: -
j_gene: TRBJ1-1
abundance: -
v_gene: TRBV7-8
CDR3aa: CASSTRPTGNTEAFF
CDR3nt: TGTGCCAGCAGCACCAGACCGACAGGGAACACTGAAGCTTTCTTT

d_gene: -
j_gene: TRBJ2-7
abundance: once
v_gene: TRBV11-2
CDR3aa: CASSLDRGEGDTYEQYF
CDR3nt: TGTGCCAGCAGCTTAGACCGGGGGGAGGGGGACACCTACGAGCAGTACTTC